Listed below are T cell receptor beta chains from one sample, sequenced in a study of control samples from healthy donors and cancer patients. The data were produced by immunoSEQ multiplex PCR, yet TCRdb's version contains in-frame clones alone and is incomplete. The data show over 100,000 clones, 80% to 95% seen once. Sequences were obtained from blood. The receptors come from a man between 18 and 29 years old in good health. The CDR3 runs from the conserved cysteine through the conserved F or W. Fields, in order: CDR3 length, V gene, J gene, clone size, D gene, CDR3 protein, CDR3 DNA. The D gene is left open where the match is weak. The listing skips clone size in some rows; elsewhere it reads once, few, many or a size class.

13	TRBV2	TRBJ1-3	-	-	CASRWAIGDTIYF	TGTGCCAGCAGGTGGGCAATCGGCGACACCATATATTTT
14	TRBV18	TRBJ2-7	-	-	CASSTDRSQGEQYF	TGTGCCAGCTCAACCGACAGGAGCCAGGGGGAGCAGTACTTC
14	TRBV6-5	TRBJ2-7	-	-	CASSYSANSYEQYF	TGTGCCAGCAGCTACAGCGCTAACTCGTACGAGCAGTACTTC
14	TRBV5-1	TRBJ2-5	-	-	CASSFSAGGETQYF	TGCGCCAGCAGCTTTAGCGCGGGCGGAGAGACCCAGTACTTC
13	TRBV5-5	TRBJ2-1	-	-	CASSFRGGNEQFF	TGTGCCAGCAGCTTCAGAGGGGGCAATGAGCAGTTCTTC
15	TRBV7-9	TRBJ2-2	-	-	CASSPGPSNTGELFF	TGTGCCAGCAGCCCCGGGCCGAGCAACACCGGGGAGCTGTTTTTT
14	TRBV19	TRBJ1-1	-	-	CASSIWRKNTEAFF	TGTGCCAGTAGTATATGGCGGAAGAACACTGAAGCTTTCTTT
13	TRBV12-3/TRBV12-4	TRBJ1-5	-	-	CASSLGQHQPQHF	TGTGCCAGCAGTCTCGGACAGCATCAGCCCCAGCATTTT
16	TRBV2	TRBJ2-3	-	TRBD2	CASTRNPGLITDTQYF	TGTGCCAGCACCAGAAACCCGGGACTAATCACAGATACGCAGTATTTT
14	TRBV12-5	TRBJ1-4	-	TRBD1	CASGTGDSNEKLLF	TGTGCTAGTGGTACTGGGGACAGCAATGAAAAACTGCTTTTT
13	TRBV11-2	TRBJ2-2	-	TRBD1	CASSTQGAGELFF	TGTGCCAGCAGCACCCAGGGGGCCGGGGAGCTGTTTTTT
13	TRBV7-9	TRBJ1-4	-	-	CASSARSNEKLFF	TGTGCCAGCAGCGCTCGGAGTAATGAAAAACTGTTTTTT
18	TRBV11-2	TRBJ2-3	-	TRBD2	CASSSLTGGAGGRDTQYF	TGTGCCAGCAGCTCCCTTACCGGGGGAGCGGGGGGGCGAGATACGCAGTATTTT
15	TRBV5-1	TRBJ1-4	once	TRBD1	CASSTQGAVGEKLFF	TGCGCCAGCAGCACACAGGGGGCGGTTGGTGAAAAACTGTTTTTT
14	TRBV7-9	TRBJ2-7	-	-	CASSPRADFYEQYF	TGTGCCAGCAGCCCGCGGGCGGACTTCTACGAGCAGTACTTC
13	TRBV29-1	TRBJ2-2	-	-	CSVDRDNTGELFF	TGCAGCGTTGACCGAGACAACACCGGGGAGCTGTTTTTT
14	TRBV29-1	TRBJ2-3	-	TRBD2	CSASGTSDTDTQYF	TGCAGCGCCAGCGGGACTAGTGATACAGATACGCAGTATTTT
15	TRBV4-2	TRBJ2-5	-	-	CASSQRGRTEETQYF	TGTGCCAGCAGCCAGAGGGGGAGGACAGAAGAGACCCAGTACTTC
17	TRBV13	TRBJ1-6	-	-	CASSPGQLSSYNSPLHF	TGTGCCAGCAGCCCTGGACAGCTGAGCTCCTATAATTCACCCCTCCACTTT
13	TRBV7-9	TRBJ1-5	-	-	CASSLASNQPQHF	TGTGCCAGCAGCTTAGCGAGCAATCAGCCCCAGCATTTT
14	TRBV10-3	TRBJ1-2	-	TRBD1	CAIRGDREVYGYTF	TGTGCCATCAGGGGGGACAGGGAGGTCTATGGCTACACCTTC
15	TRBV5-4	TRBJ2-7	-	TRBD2	CASSRSGGRTYEQYF	TGTGCCAGCAGCCGAAGCGGGGGGCGTACCTACGAGCAGTACTTC
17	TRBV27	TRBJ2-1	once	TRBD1	CASSLGSGGVLYNEQFF	TGTGCCAGCAGTTTAGGATCAGGGGGCGTCCTCTACAATGAGCAGTTCTTC
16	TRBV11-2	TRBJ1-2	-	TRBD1	CASSEIPGQGLYGYTF	TGTGCCAGCAGCGAAATTCCGGGACAGGGGCTATATGGCTACACCTTC
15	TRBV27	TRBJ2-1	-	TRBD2	CASTLAGGPYNEQFF	TGTGCCAGCACCTTAGCGGGGGGGCCTTACAATGAGCAGTTCTTC
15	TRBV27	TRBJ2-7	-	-	CASSSTPDRSYEQYF	TGTGCCAGCAGTTCCACCCCGGACCGTTCCTACGAGCAGTACTTC
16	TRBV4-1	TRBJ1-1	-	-	CASSQGVGRKNTEAFF	TGCGCCAGCAGCCAAGGGGTGGGACGGAAGAACACTGAAGCTTTCTTT
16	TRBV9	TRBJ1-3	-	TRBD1	CASSPTGQVSGNTIYF	TGTGCCAGCAGCCCCACCGGACAGGTCTCTGGAAACACCATATATTTT
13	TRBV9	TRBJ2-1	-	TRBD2	CASSALADNEQFF	TGTGCCAGCAGCGCTCTAGCGGACAATGAGCAGTTCTTC
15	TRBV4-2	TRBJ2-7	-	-	CASSQEDRSGYEQYF	TGTGCCAGCAGCCAAGAAGACCGAAGCGGCTACGAGCAGTACTTC
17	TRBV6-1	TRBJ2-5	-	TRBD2	CASSEVASGGASKTQYF	TGTGCCAGCAGTGAAGTAGCTAGCGGGGGGGCCTCGAAGACCCAGTACTTC
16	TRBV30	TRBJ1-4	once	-	CAWSHGNRATNEKLFF	TGTGCCTGGAGCCACGGCAACAGGGCAACTAATGAAAAACTGTTTTTT
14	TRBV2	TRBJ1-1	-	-	CASSVGGMNTEAFF	TGTGCCAGCAGTGTTGGCGGGATGAACACTGAAGCTTTCTTT
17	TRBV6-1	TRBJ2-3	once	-	CASREGPLVSNTDTQYF	TGTGCCAGCAGAGAAGGGCCACTAGTGTCGAACACAGATACGCAGTATTTT
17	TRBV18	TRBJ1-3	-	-	CASSLDLLQGSGNTIYF	TGTGCCAGCTCACTCGACCTCTTACAGGGTTCTGGAAACACCATATATTTT
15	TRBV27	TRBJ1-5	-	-	CASRPLGVSNQPQHF	TGTGCCAGCAGGCCCCTGGGGGTTAGCAATCAGCCCCAGCATTTT
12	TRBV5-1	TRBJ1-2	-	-	CASSPPNYGYTF	TGCGCCAGCAGCCCACCTAACTATGGCTACACCTTC
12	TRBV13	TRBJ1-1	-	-	CASSLVGTEAFF	TGTGCCAGCAGCTTAGTAGGGACTGAAGCTTTCTTT
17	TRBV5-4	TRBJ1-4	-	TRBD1	CASSYRQGAGTNEKLFF	TGTGCCAGCAGTTATCGTCAGGGGGCAGGGACTAATGAAAAACTGTTTTTT
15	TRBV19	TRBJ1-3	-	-	CASRVSGSSGNTIYF	TGTGCCAGTAGGGTCTCCGGGAGCTCTGGAAACACCATATATTTT
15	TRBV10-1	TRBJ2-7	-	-	CASSDIKGEGYEQYF	TGCGCCAGCAGTGATATCAAAGGGGAAGGCTACGAGCAGTACTTC
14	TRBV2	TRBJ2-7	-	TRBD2	CASSVLTSGDEQYF	TGTGCCAGCAGTGTTCTCACTAGCGGCGACGAGCAGTACTTC
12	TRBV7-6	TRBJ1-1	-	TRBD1	CASRPTGTEAFF	TGTGCCAGCAGACCGACAGGGACTGAAGCTTTCTTT
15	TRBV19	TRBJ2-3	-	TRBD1	CASSYRGPGGDTQYF	TGTGCCAGTAGTTACAGGGGGCCCGGGGGAGATACGCAGTATTTT
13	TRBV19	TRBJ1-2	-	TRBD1	CASSITGGVGYTF	TGTGCCAGTAGTATCACAGGGGGCGTGGGCTACACCTTC
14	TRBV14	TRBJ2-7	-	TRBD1	CASSHRDSYDEQYF	TGTGCCAGCAGCCACCGGGACAGCTACGACGAGCAGTACTTC
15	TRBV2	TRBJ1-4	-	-	CASNRERNTNEKLFF	TGTGCCAGCAATCGGGAAAGGAATACTAATGAAAAACTGTTTTTT
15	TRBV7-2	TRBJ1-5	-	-	CASTDPGSYSQPQHF	TGTGCCAGCACCGATCCTGGCAGTTACAGTCAGCCCCAGCATTTT
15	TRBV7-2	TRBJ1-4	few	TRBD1	CASSSWTGIGEKLFF	TGTGCCAGCAGCTCGTGGACAGGGATAGGGGAAAAACTGTTTTTT
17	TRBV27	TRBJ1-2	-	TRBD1	CASRFGTGGAVEEGYTF	TGTGCCAGCAGATTCGGGACAGGGGGCGCCGTCGAGGAAGGCTACACCTTC
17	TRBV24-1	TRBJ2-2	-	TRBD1	CATSGGGTGVGTGELFF	TGTGCCACCAGTGGCGGGGGGACAGGGGTTGGCACCGGGGAGCTGTTTTTT